This TCR beta chain is from a study of blood T cell repertoires in COVID-19. This CDR3 spans 15 amino acids. Per germline, CDR1 LNHDA and CDR2 SQIVND (reference sequence). V was trimmed by 2 bases and J by 2 bases, leaving 10 bases between them. In the authors' workflow: Reference gene primer amplification yielded estimated nucleated cell counts. The data were produced by immunoSEQ multiplex PCR, yet TCRdb's version contains in-frame clones alone and is incomplete. Clone size and the V and J calls come from that table; the DNA yielded D and trimming. The data hold roughly 120,000 clones, with roughly 84% observed a single time. This clone showed up just once.

The chain combines TRBV19 with TRBJ1-5; D is undetermined. The receptor's source is a woman between 50 and 59 years old with acute or convalescent COVID-19. Sequencing was performed on peripheral blood. CDR3 DNA sequence: TGTGCCAGTAGTATAACAGCCACACGCAATCAGCCCCAGCATTTT. Its protein is CASSITATRNQPQHF.